Included here is one T cell receptor (beta chain) sequence, with context. The antigen remains undetermined. MiXCR was run by TCRdb on the 5' RACE reads, yielding one entry per CDR3 protein. The table lists under 950,000 distinct CDR3 sequences, over 15% of them singletons. The entry originates in a study of CD8 T cells in ankylosing spondylitis. Findings of the study overall: Characteristic of ankylosing spondylitis blood, it appeared, was a TCR beta motif comprising 7 to 9 highly homologous variants.

CDR3 length: 13 amino acids. Germline values: CDR1 SGHTA, CDR2 FQGNSA. Between the trimmed V and J ends, which lost 6 bases and 1 base, there was a span of 8 bases. The rearrangement joins TRBV7-2 to TRBJ2-3, with D unclear. This TCR derives from a male donor with ankylosing spondylitis. The material sequenced was blood, either unsorted or a sorted T cell fraction (not recorded which). In DNA, the CDR3 is TGTGCCAGCAGTTACGACGGCACAGATACGCAGTATTTT. Protein: CASSYDGTDTQYF.